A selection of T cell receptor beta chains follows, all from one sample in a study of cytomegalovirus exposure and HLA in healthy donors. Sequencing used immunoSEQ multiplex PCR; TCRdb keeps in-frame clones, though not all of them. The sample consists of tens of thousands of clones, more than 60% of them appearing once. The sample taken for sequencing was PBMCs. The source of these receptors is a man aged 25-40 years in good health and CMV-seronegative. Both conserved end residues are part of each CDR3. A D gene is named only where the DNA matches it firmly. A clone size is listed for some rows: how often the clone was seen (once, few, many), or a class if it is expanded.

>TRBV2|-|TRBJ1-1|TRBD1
TGTGCCAGCAGCCTCCAGGGGGAGAACACTGAAGCTTTCTTT
CASSLQGENTEAFF
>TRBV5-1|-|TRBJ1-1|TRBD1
TGCGCCAGCAGATCTCGGACAGGGGACGCTTTCTTT
CASRSRTGDAFF
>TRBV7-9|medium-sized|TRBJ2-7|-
TGTGCCAGCAGCTTAGTAAGGGGGGGGGACAGGATCAACGAGCAGTACTTC
CASSLVRGGDRINEQYF
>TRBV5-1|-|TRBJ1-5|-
TGCGCCAGCAGCTACCGGGAGGGTCAGCCCCAGCATTTT
CASSYREGQPQHF
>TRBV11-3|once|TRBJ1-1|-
TGTGCCAGCAGCTGGGGAGAGAACACTGAAGCTTTCTTT
CASSWGENTEAFF
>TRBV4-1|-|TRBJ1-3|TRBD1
TGCGCCAGCAGCCAATACGGGACAGTCGGAAACACCATATATTTT
CASSQYGTVGNTIYF
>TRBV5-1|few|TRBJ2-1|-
TGCGCCAGCAGCCAAGGACAGAACAATGAGCAGTTCTTC
CASSQGQNNEQFF
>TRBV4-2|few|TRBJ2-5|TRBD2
TGTGCCAGCAGCCAAGATCCAGCGGGGGGCCCGGAGACCCAGTACTTC
CASSQDPAGGPETQYF
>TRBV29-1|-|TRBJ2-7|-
TGCAGCGTTGAGGGGCCCTCCGAGCAGTACTTC
CSVEGPSEQYF
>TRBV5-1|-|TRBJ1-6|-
TGCGCCAGCAGCTTGGCGCTCAGTGGCTATAATTCACCCCTCCACTTT
CASSLALSGYNSPLHF
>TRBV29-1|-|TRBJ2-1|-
TGCAGCGGACGTCGGGAGCATGAGCAGTTCTTC
CSGRREHEQFF
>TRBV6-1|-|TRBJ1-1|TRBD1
TGTGCCAGCAGAAACAGGGGAAAGACCACTGAAGCTTTCTTT
CASRNRGKTTEAFF
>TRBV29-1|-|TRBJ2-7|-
TGCAGCGGCCGACAGTCGAGCTCCTACGAGCAGTACTTC
CSGRQSSSYEQYF
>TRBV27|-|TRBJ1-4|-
TGTGCCAGCAGCGCTGGGGCTGAAAAACTGTTTTTT
CASSAGAEKLFF
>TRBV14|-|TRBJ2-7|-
TGTGCCAGCAGCCGGGGAGTATCCTACGAGCAGTACTTC
CASSRGVSYEQYF
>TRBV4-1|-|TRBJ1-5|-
TGCGCCAGTCGACGGGAGCAGGGCAGCAATCAGCCCCAGCATTTT
CASRREQGSNQPQHF